This T cell receptor (beta chain) was recorded in a study of CD8 T cells in Susac syndrome. After removal of 5 bases from V and 0 bases from J, the junction contained 2 bases not matched to a gene. The CDR3 is 14 amino acids. The V gene's germline CDR1 is MDHEN and CDR2 SYDVKM. With random hexamers, roughly 0.45 to 1 ug RNA was reverse transcribed. With immunoSEQ multiplex PCR, TCR beta CDR3 was amplified across 54 Vbeta and 13 Jbeta. TCRdb reprocessed the immunoSEQ multiplex PCR reads via MiXCR and lists one record per CDR3 protein. The table has more than 75,000 distinct CDR3 sequences, about 94% seen once. CD8+ and CD4+ T cells taken from blood had their TCR beta sequenced. The healthy controls were matched to patients by age and sex. TEMRA cells were FACS-enriched, and CD8+ and CD4+ T cells were isolated negatively.

The chain recombines TRBV28 with TRBJ1-2; 8 bases line up with TRBD1. Sequenced: CD8+ T cells from PBMCs. This TCR came from a human donor in good health. The CDR3, as DNA: TGTGCCAGCAGTCCAGGGGGCCCTAACTATGGCTACACCTTC. It yields the protein CASSPGGPNYGYTF.